This TCR beta chain was retrieved from a study of cytomegalovirus exposure and HLA in healthy donors. Study-wide results and limits: In a later analysis, a missense DCLRE1C variant was linked to TCR beta V- and J-gene trimming.

The germline V gene has CDR1 SEHNR and CDR2 FQNEAQ (reference sequence). The V end was cut by 0 bases, the J end by 8 bases, with 13 bases between. The CDR3 extends over 14 amino acids. About this clone: Its specificity is not known.

With 60 Vbeta and 13 Jbeta primers, the PCR was carried out. Profiled with immunoSEQ multiplex PCR; TCRdb holds only in-frame clones, not every one. The sample lists over 150,000 clones, roughly 80% seen once, with 7.5% to 9% in the top ten. The V gene is TRBV7-9, the J gene TRBJ1-2; D not resolved. Sequencing was carried out using PBMCs. The receptor was isolated from a male donor in good health and CMV-seropositive. The CDR3 DNA reads TGTGCCAGCAGCTTAGCGGTGGAGGCGCCAGGCTACACCTTC. Translating it yields CASSLAVEAPGYTF.